This T cell receptor beta chain comes out of a study of long-term antiretroviral therapy in people with HIV. Study-wide background: The 2015 immediate-ART recommendation was preceded by the earliest samples by about a decade. General observations from the study: Patients on ART gained diversity, which nonetheless stayed below transplant donor controls. Dominant in the repertoire at all time points were clones expanded before ART. HIV repertoires had narrower CDR3 length ranges than controls.

This clone rates as medium-sized. Antigen specificity is unknown. Version v3.0 of the immunoSEQ assay ran at survey level. Some clones are missing from TCRdb's copy, which holds only in-frame ones; the method was immunoSEQ multiplex PCR. This table holds about 17,000 clones, roughly nine tenths found once. Trimming cost V 3 bases and J 6 bases, with 15 bases left between them. Germline loops: CDR1 GTSNPN, CDR2 SVGIG (reference sequence). This CDR3 contains 14 residues. This specimen consisted of unsorted PBMCs, obtained 0.6 years after starting antiretroviral therapy. This clonotype was sampled from a woman between 40 and 55 years old with HIV. The V and J genes are TRBV30 and TRBJ1-5; D possibly corresponds to TRBD1 (5 bases). The CDR3 spells CAWSGGGRSQPQHF. For the CDR3, the DNA is TGTGCCTGGAGCGGCGGGGGAAGGAGTCAGCCCCAGCATTTT.